This T cell receptor beta chain emerged from a study of T cells in localized non-small cell lung cancer. Findings and limits, study-wide: The study found T cell clonality highest in uninvolved adjacent lung, above tumor. Elevated circulating T cell density in blood was associated with longer overall survival. As only one tumor region underwent sequencing, heterogeneity remains possible.

Libraries were prepared by immunoSEQ multiplex PCR; TCRdb keeps only in-frame clonotypes and omits some of them. Among tens of thousands of clones listed, around 84% were seen once. The CDR3 covers 11 residues. Germline CDR1 reads MNHNS; CDR2 reads SASEGT. V dropped 5 bases and J dropped 10 bases, with 9 bases sitting between them. Comments on this clone: Its antigen remains unknown.

This receptor was obtained from an older female donor with stage I lung adenocarcinoma. The sequenced sample was peripheral blood, obtained before any cancer treatment. The V call is TRBV6-1, the J call TRBJ2-1; no clear D gene. CDR3 coding DNA: TGTGCCAGCAGTTACCGGACCGAGCAGTTCTTC. Translating it yields CASSYRTEQFF.